The T cell receptor (beta chain) under discussion was sequenced for a study of blood T cell repertoires in COVID-19. CDR1 and CDR2 (germline): GTSNPN, SVGIG (reference sequence). The CDR3 consists of 16 residues. V was pared by 5 bases and J by 7 bases, with 13 bases of the junction left unmatched. Only in-frame clones appear in the TCRdb table, and some are missing; sequencing was by immunoSEQ multiplex PCR. The data contain approximately 140,000 clones, roughly 89% of them singletons. The genes are TRBV30 and TRBJ1-6; 8 bases map to TRBD1. Input material: peripheral blood. The receptor's source is a man between 25 and 39 years old with COVID-19, enrolled during active disease. The CDR3: CAWGGDRIVTNSPLHF. For the CDR3, the DNA is TGTGCCTGGGGGGGGGACAGGATCGTCACCAATTCACCCCTCCACTTT.